This is a list of T cell receptor beta chains from one sample in a study of blood T cell repertoires in COVID-19. The method was immunoSEQ multiplex PCR; TCRdb's version includes in-frame clones alone and lacks a portion of them. The table includes around 450,000 clones, roughly 89% detected once. What was sequenced was peripheral blood. The receptors derive from a woman aged 25 to 45 with acute or convalescent COVID-19. The CDR3 runs from the conserved cysteine through the conserved F or W. A D gene is named only where the DNA matches it firmly. The listing skips clone size in some rows; elsewhere it reads once, few, many or a size class.

TRBV18	TRBJ2-7	NA	NA	CASSRLPSYEQYF	TGTGCCAGCTCACGACTACCCTCCTACGAGCAGTACTTC
TRBV12-3/TRBV12-4	TRBJ1-5	NA	TRBD1	CASSYDRGSEHF	TGTGCCAGCAGTTACGACAGGGGGTCGGAACATTTT
TRBV30	TRBJ2-5	NA	NA	CAWIQGTQETQYF	TGTGCCTGGATCCAGGGGACCCAAGAGACCCAGTACTTC
TRBV27	TRBJ2-5	NA	TRBD1	CASSLTGVSASQETQYF	TGTGCCAGCAGTTTAACAGGGGTCTCGGCTTCCCAAGAGACCCAGTACTTC
TRBV28	TRBJ1-1	once	NA	CASSLWAGEAFF	TGTGCCAGCAGTTTATGGGCGGGTGAAGCTTTCTTT
TRBV25-1	TRBJ2-7	NA	TRBD1	CASSKAGQGLSVQYF	TGTGCCAGCAGTAAGGCGGGACAGGGGCTGTCCGTGCAGTACTTC
TRBV18	TRBJ1-1	NA	NA	CASSREGTEAFF	TGTGCCAGCTCACGTGAGGGCACTGAAGCTTTCTTT
TRBV7-2	TRBJ2-7	NA	NA	CASSLGTYEQYF	TGTGCCAGCAGCTTAGGTACCTACGAGCAGTACTTC
TRBV28	TRBJ1-2	NA	NA	CASSLQGPLRGYTF	TGTGCCAGCAGTTTACAGGGGCCTCTCCGTGGCTACACCTTC
TRBV11-2	TRBJ2-1	NA	NA	CASSYDRGGYNEQFF	TGTGCCAGCAGCTACGACAGGGGAGGGTACAATGAGCAGTTCTTC
TRBV4-1	TRBJ1-1	once	TRBD1	CASSPGTGRTEAFF	TGCGCCAGCAGCCCAGGGACAGGGCGAACTGAAGCTTTCTTT
TRBV29-1	TRBJ1-2	NA	TRBD1	CSVEIGTGDGYTF	TGCAGCGTTGAAATAGGGACAGGGGATGGCTACACCTTC
TRBV4-1	TRBJ2-5	NA	TRBD2	CASSQLRLAGPKQETQYF	TGCGCCAGCAGCCAATTAAGACTAGCGGGGCCAAAGCAAGAGACCCAGTACTTC
TRBV6-5	TRBJ2-7	NA	TRBD1	CASSYLGQGKGYEQYF	TGTGCCAGCAGTTACCTGGGACAGGGTAAGGGATACGAGCAGTACTTC
TRBV6-5	TRBJ2-3	few	NA	CASRTHTDTQYF	TGTGCCAGCAGAACTCACACAGATACGCAGTATTTT
TRBV5-1	TRBJ1-2	NA	NA	CASSTPPSNYGYTF	TGCGCCAGCAGCACACCTCCCTCAAACTATGGCTACACCTTC
TRBV5-6	TRBJ2-2	NA	TRBD1	CASSLETGVNTGELFF	TGTGCCAGCAGCCTTGAGACAGGGGTGAACACCGGGGAGCTGTTTTTT
TRBV2	TRBJ2-2	NA	NA	CARTGHGTGELFF	TGTGCCCGCACAGGGCACGGTACCGGGGAGCTGTTTTTT
TRBV29-1	TRBJ1-3	once	NA	CSVDRQNTIYF	TGCAGCGTTGATCGTCAGAACACCATATATTTT
TRBV29-1	TRBJ1-4	NA	TRBD1	CSVTGGTGGEKLFF	TGCAGCGTTACCGGAGGGACAGGGGGTGAAAAACTGTTTTTT
TRBV6-6	TRBJ2-5	once	NA	CASSYASRGEKTQYF	TGTGCCAGCAGTTACGCGTCCAGGGGGGAAAAGACCCAGTACTTC
TRBV30	TRBJ2-7	NA	TRBD2	CAWPHGEGISYEQYF	TGTGCCTGGCCCCACGGGGAGGGAATCTCCTACGAGCAGTACTTC
TRBV5-1	TRBJ2-7	NA	NA	CASSLFGGEQYF	TGCGCCAGCAGCTTGTTCGGAGGTGAGCAGTACTTC
TRBV2	TRBJ1-5	NA	NA	CASGFYRIGNQPQHF	TGTGCCAGCGGCTTTTACAGGATCGGAAATCAGCCCCAGCATTTT
TRBV12-3/TRBV12-4	TRBJ1-3	NA	TRBD1	CASSLTGLYTIYF	TGTGCCAGCAGTTTGACAGGGCTGTACACCATATATTTT
TRBV18	TRBJ2-1	NA	NA	CASSPPGFRTANNEQFF	TGTGCCAGCTCACCACCCGGTTTTAGGACAGCTAACAATGAGCAGTTCTTC
TRBV10-1	TRBJ2-1	NA	NA	CASSDTRNEQFF	TGCGCCAGCTCGGACACTCGGAATGAGCAGTTCTTC
TRBV28	TRBJ1-4	NA	NA	CAITRGTNEKLFF	TGTGCCATCACCAGGGGCACTAATGAAAAACTGTTTTTT
TRBV7-3	TRBJ2-1	NA	TRBD1	CASSLGTGSNNEQFF	TGTGCCAGCAGCTTAGGGACAGGAAGCAACAATGAGCAGTTCTTC
TRBV6-1	TRBJ2-5	NA	TRBD2	CASSELGSSGGRETQYF	TGTGCCAGCAGTGAATTGGGGTCTAGCGGGGGCAGGGAGACCCAGTACTTC
TRBV19	TRBJ1-1	NA	NA	CASSPRGRGTEAFF	TGTGCCAGTAGTCCCCGGGGGAGGGGAACTGAAGCTTTCTTT
TRBV12-3/TRBV12-4	TRBJ2-5	NA	NA	CASSLGGVETQYF	TGTGCCAGCAGTTTAGGGGGGGTAGAGACCCAGTACTTC
TRBV4-1	TRBJ2-3	once	TRBD1	CASSGQGVAADTQYF	TGCGCCAGCAGCGGACAGGGTGTAGCTGCAGATACGCAGTATTTT
TRBV5-1	TRBJ1-5	NA	NA	CASSFQGGSNQPQHF	TGCGCCAGCAGCTTTCAGGGTGGGAGCAATCAGCCCCAGCATTTT
TRBV5-4	TRBJ2-7	NA	TRBD1	CASSEEQGRPPNYEQYF	TGTGCCAGCAGCGAAGAACAGGGGCGGCCTCCGAATTACGAGCAGTACTTC